This T cell receptor (beta chain) came from a study of Ad26.COV2.S vaccination and SARS-CoV-2 variants. The overall study: Intramuscular Ad26.COV2.S at 5x10^10 or 1x10^11 viral particles. Overall study results and limits: Spike-specific TCR breadth in vaccine recipients exceeded that seen in placebo recipients.

Treatment denoted: around 19 received Ad26.COV2.S at low or high dose, single or two shots; 5 received placebo; per-sample allocation not given. Sampling was performed 63 days after the first vaccine or placebo injection. In the case of this clone: Its target is unknown.

Data came from immunoSEQ multiplex PCR; TCRdb stores just in-frame clones and leaves some out. The data contain about 400,000 clones, 88% of them singletons. V gave up 0 bases and J gave up 2 bases, with 11 bases separating them. Germline CDR1 reads MNHEY; CDR2 reads SMNVEV (reference sequence). The CDR3 covers 15 residues. The chain joins TRBV27 to TRBJ2-7, with D uncertain. The sequenced sample was peripheral blood, obtained in a trial of Ad26.COV2.S vaccine versus placebo. This receptor was identified in a person between 18 and 59 years old who received the Ad26.COV2.S COVID-19 vaccine or a placebo. CDR3 residues: CASSLSPAQTYEQYF. For the CDR3, the DNA is TGTGCCAGCAGTTTATCCCCGGCACAGACCTACGAGCAGTACTTC.